This T cell receptor beta chain appears in the sequencing data of a study of beta chain features in type 1 diabetes. This clone was counted only a few times. Its antigen is as yet unknown. Broader study findings: Naive, central memory and Treg TCRB repertoires appeared more alike in patients than in healthy donors.

cDNA synthesis used the whole RNA isolate, giving expressed TCRB sequences. Method: immunoSEQ multiplex PCR; TCRdb's copy keeps in-frame clones and lacks some. The sample holds 300,000 to 450,000 clones; 10% to 15% are singletons and the top ten take roughly 0.017%. The clonotype was recovered from a man between 18 and 29 years old in good health. The sequencing input was naive CD4+ T cells from blood.

The CDR3 is CASSRSTRDRWDGQRNEQFF. In DNA form, the CDR3 reads TGTGCCAGCAGCCGATCGACCCGGGACAGGTGGGACGGTCAGCGCAATGAGCAGTTCTTC. The V gene is TRBV9, the J gene TRBJ2-1; 8 nucleotides line up with TRBD1. V trimming: 4 bases; J trimming: 6 bases; junction bases outside the gene matches: 24. CDR3 length: 20 residues. The germline gives CDR1 SGDLS, CDR2 YYNGEE.